The T cell receptor (beta chain) under discussion was sequenced for a study of blood T cells in healthy people across ages. A second PCR, run for about 7 to 11 cycles, used a sample-barcoded 5' primer plus a J-beta primer mix. Via MiXCR, TCRdb re-called the 5' RACE reads, giving one row per CDR3 protein. Found here are about 760,000 distinct CDR3 sequences, 25% of them singletons; the top ten hold around 9.2%. The CDR3 covers 12 residues. Trimming removed 1 base from V and 5 bases from J, with 5 bases in between. Germline V gene lookup returns CDR1 MDHEN and CDR2 SYDVKM. PBMCs were isolated at a quantity of at least 6 million per sample. Another study also made use of these data, one on T cells of mothers and their children. That work adds: A few mothers and their six children, all healthy Caucasians, donated.

The chain has TRBV28 and TRBJ1-2; D ambiguous. The sequencing sample was made of blood. The TCR comes from a boy younger than 18 in good health. CDR3 coding DNA: TGTGCCAGCAGTTTATTTTGGTATGGCTACACCTTC. The encoded protein is CASSLFWYGYTF.